These 14 T cell receptor beta chains were all obtained from the same sample, sequenced in a study of graft-versus-host responses after intestinal transplantation (dated by TCRdb to the early 2020s). Library preparation employed the immunoSEQ multiplex PCR assay. TCRdb carries this immuneACCESS record with in-frame sequences only. Its versions omit some clonotypes, under half of them owing to an unresolved V gene in the studies checked, with the rest unexplained. This sample has about 120,000 clones in its table, and about 95% of those were observed once. Together, the top ten hold about 3.3% of the sample. What this sample's time point label stands for: cells obtained before transplantation from donor or recipient. These TCRs are of unknown antigen specificity. The input for sequencing was unstimulated CD8+ T cells sorted from spleen or lymph node cells, taken before intestinal transplant. Receptors originate from a human donor who received an intestinal transplant.

Written as DNA, the CDR3 is TGTGCCAGTAGTATAGTAGGGGACAGGGGAAACACTGAAGCTTTCTTT. It translates to CASSIVGDRGNTEAFF. V usage is TRBV19 and J usage is TRBJ1-1, with 10 nucleotides matching TRBD1. Germline-derived CDR1 and CDR2 are LNHDA and SQIVND (reference sequence). Trimming took 1 base from V and 2 from J; bases not matched to a gene: 4. The length of the CDR3 is 16 residues.

The CDR3 loop is CASRGVGYEQYF. The CDR3 coding sequence is TGTGCCAGCAGAGGAGTCGGCTACGAGCAGTACTTC. This chain links TRBV27 with TRBJ2-7; no firm D call. Trimming cost V 6 bases and J 3 bases, with 9 bases left between them. The CDR3 is 12 residues long. Germline CDR1 is MNHEY and CDR2 is SMNVEV (reference sequence).

This CDR3 is CASSPRMRNEQYF. The CDR3 DNA reads as TGTGCCAGCAGTCCCCGTATGCGGAACGAGCAGTACTTC. V and J are TRBV6-1 and TRBJ2-7, with unresolved D. In germline, CDR1 is MNHNS, CDR2 SASEGT. CDR3 length: 13 residues. V shed 5 bases and J shed 5 bases, with 13 bases lying between them.

The chain's CDR3 is CASSAGSGDSYEQYF. The CDR3 bases are TGTGCCAGCAGCGCAGGTTCGGGTGATTCCTACGAGCAGTACTTC. The rearrangement uses TRBV7-7 and TRBJ2-5; no firm D call. The end of the DNA fits TRBJ2-7 better, so the J call may be wrong. The CDR3 runs to 15 residues. Germline loops: CDR1 SSHAT, CDR2 FNYEAQ (reference sequence).

This chain connects TRBV4-1 to TRBJ1-5; 7 bases agree with TRBD1. CDR1 MGHRA and CDR2 YSYEKL come from the germline V gene. The V and J ends lost 2 bases and 4 bases, in that order; junction bases with no gene match: 5. This CDR3 has 15 amino acids. CDR3 coding DNA: TGCGCCAGCAGCCAAATCGACAGGGCTAATCAGCCCCAGCATTTT. Protein product: CASSQIDRANQPQHF.

This chain joins TRBV5-6 and TRBJ2-5; no clear D gene. The DNA end lines up better with TRBJ2-7; the J call may be wrong. The CDR3 runs 14 residues. The germline CDR1 and CDR2 sequences are SGHDT and YYEEEE. The CDR3 protein is CASSSSETSYEQYF. The CDR3, as DNA: TGTGCCAGCAGCTCAAGTGAAACATCCTACGAGCAGTACTTC.

This clone was counted once. The chain recombines TRBV6-1 with TRBJ2-7; D unclear. The CDR3 consists of 15 residues. Germline V gene lookup returns CDR1 MNHNS and CDR2 SASEGT. V was clipped by 1 base and J by 0 bases, with 10 bases between them. CDR3 sequence reads: CASSEGGMSSYEQYF. The CDR3 region has the DNA TGTGCCAGCAGTGAAGGGGGAATGAGCTCCTACGAGCAGTACTTC.

This clone appeared once. The rearrangement joins TRBV4-1 to TRBJ2-2, with D perhaps matching TRBD2 (5 bases). The CDR3 runs to 15 residues. Germline CDR1 reads MGHRA; CDR2 reads YSYEKL. V lost 0 bases and J lost 5, with 10 bases in between. The CDR3 DNA sequence: TGCGCCAGCAGCCAAGAAGAGGGTACTACCGGGGAGCTGTTTTTT. Translated: CASSQEEGTTGELFF.

This sequence joins TRBV14 and TRBJ1-2; 11 bases are shared with TRBD1. CDR3 length: 16 residues. With 3 bases clipped from V and 4 bases from J, the junction kept 7 bases outside the gene matches. CDR1 is SGHDN and CDR2 is FVKESK in the germline V gene. CDR3 in amino acids: CASSQDRGRKTYGYTF. Here the CDR3 DNA reads TGTGCCAGCAGCCAGGACAGGGGGCGAAAAACCTATGGCTACACCTTC.

The V gene is TRBV5-6, the J gene TRBJ1-2; D ambiguous. The CDR3 totals 11 residues. The V gene's germline CDR1 is SGHDT and CDR2 YYEEEE. V lost 5 bases and J 4 bases, leaving 6 bases between the germline ends. Here the CDR3 DNA reads TGTGCCAGCAGTCCCGCCTATGGCTACACCTTC. This gives the protein CASSPAYGYTF.

The chain's CDR3 is CASSPPGLRTYEQYF. In nucleotides, the CDR3 is TGTGCCAGCAGCCCGCCGGGACTTCGGACCTACGAGCAGTACTTC. V is TRBV12-1 and J is TRBJ2-7; the table's D call of TRBD2 was not tested on the DNA. TRBV12-1 is noted as a pseudogene. The CDR3 is made up of 15 amino acids.

V gene TRBV4-2 combines with J gene TRBJ2-2; 10 bases agree with TRBD2. V shed 0 bases, J shed 7 bases, and the junction held 8 bases outside the gene matches. From germline, CDR1 is LGHNA and CDR2 YNFKEQ. This CDR3 contains 17 residues. The CDR3 loop is CASSQDLETSGFGELFF. Written as DNA, the CDR3 is TGTGCCAGCAGCCAAGATTTGGAGACTAGCGGGTTCGGGGAGCTGTTTTTT.

This clone appeared a single time. The chain links TRBV7-8 to TRBJ2-1; TRBD2 matches at 7 bases. Germline V CDR1 and CDR2: SGHVS, FQNEAQ. CDR3 length: 15 residues. The trim removed 3 bases at V and 3 bases at J, leaving 5 bases unmatched. CDR3 sequence (DNA): TGTGCCAGCAGCTTGTCCGGGAGGAACTACAATGAGCAGTTCTTC. This sequence encodes CASSLSGRNYNEQFF.

V is TRBV9 and J is TRBJ2-3; D is possibly TRBD2 (5 bases). Germline V gives CDR1 SGDLS, CDR2 YYNGEE. This CDR3 comprises 15 residues. V was clipped by 4 bases and J by 0 bases, with 12 bases between them. CDR3 sequence reads: CASSLTGESTDTQYF. CDR3 nucleotide sequence: TGTGCCAGCAGCCTTACCGGGGAAAGCACAGATACGCAGTATTTT.